This T cell receptor beta chain was documented in a study of identical twins (dated by TCRdb to 2015 to 2016). Looking at the study overall: To test whether fetal clonotypes persist, this study deep-sequenced TCR alpha and beta repertoires from monozygotic twins, from unrelated adults of various ages, and from cord blood. Replicate twin experiments were performed at different times using different library preparation protocols to rule out contamination. Broad study findings and their caveats: A weaker excess of twin sharing was found in beta out-of-frame sequences because the signal-to-noise ratio was lowered by fewer shared sequences. In monozygotic twins, out-of-frame TCR alpha sharing was systematically underestimated by recombination models, although the models agreed with sharing between unrelated individuals. Compared with coincidental sharing between unrelated individuals, out-of-frame TCR alpha sequences shared between twins showed an excess of sequences with low generation probability. Fewer insertions were carried by abundant cord blood beta clonotypes, a similar but weaker trend appeared in young adult naive repertoires, and no such trend appeared in memory repertoires. Because the same donors could not be followed over many years, the conclusions relied on cross-sectional statistical analysis. Invariant T cells such as MAIT and iNKT could partly confound zero-insertion analyses, though diverse VJ usage argued against this for most clonotypes.

Library preparation employed 5' RACE. The sequencer was an Illumina HiSeq 2000. A universal primer binding site was added through template switching, and the final cDNA carried a unique molecular identifier so that TCR cDNA molecules could be counted accurately. Specific primers in the conserved constant-segment region were used to synthesize first-strand cDNA for TCR alpha and beta chains. To control for contamination, each cDNA library was double barcoded with a SMART-Mk sample barcode plus Illumina barcodes. TruSeq adapter sequences and Illumina sample barcodes were added in two successive PCR steps. TCR alpha and beta cDNA libraries were sequenced on the Illumina HiSeq platform with custom primers. The original pipeline was this. Raw reads were processed with MiGEC to extract unique molecular identifiers, and MiXCR was used to determine CDR3 positions. For each individual, recombination models were inferred using an EM algorithm with the repgenHMM and IGoR tools. Shared clonotypes were analyzed with the tcR package in R, and sharing was normalized by the product of cloneset sizes. To study raw recombination without the effects of thymic and clonal selection, out-of-frame nonproductive sequences were analyzed. TCRdb passed the public sequencing reads through fastp at Q25 and MiXCR, retaining productive beta sequences. Duplicate CDR3 protein sequences are folded into a single record with the most common DNA and genes. TCRdb, not the original authors, processed these V and J calls. The table for this sample lists 420,000 or so distinct CDR3 sequences; about 18% of them were counted only once. The ten largest account for 9.5% to 15% of the sample.

As for this clonotype: It has no known antigen specificity. Within one base of it there is no much larger clone, and no base qualities were kept.

Only healthy Caucasian donors were included. Three unrelated non-twin adults were also sequenced: a male aged 18 to 30, a male aged 50 to 60 and a female aged 50 to 60. Using Miltenyi CD45RO+ enrichment and human naive T-cell isolation kits, memory (CD45RO+) and naive T cells were isolated from PBMC. The CDR3, from cysteine to phenylalanine, totals 15 residues. Just CDR3 DNA is preserved here, 45 bases in frame from base 1. In the germline V gene, CDR1 corresponds to SGDLS and CDR2 to YYNGEE. The V end loses 0 bases and the J end loses 5 bases, and a stretch of 11 bases separates them. Recombination connected TRBV9 to TRBJ2-2; the D gene is not confidently resolved. The source is a man aged 50-60 years in good health. Sequencing was done on a sample of naive T cells sorted from blood. According to the study, the label for this sample's cell subset or site signals: cells isolated with a human naive T-cell isolation kit. The bases read TGTGCCAGCAGCGTAGCTGGTCAGTCGACCGGGGAGCTGTTTTTT. Translated, this gives CASSVAGQSTGELFF.